Below, 13 T cell receptor beta chains from the same sample are listed, as sequenced in a study of T-cell reconstitution after alpha-beta-depleted transplantation in children (dated by TCRdb to 2015 to 2016). To prepare the library, PCR was applied. Sequencing used an Illumina HiSeq 2500. TCR libraries were prepared with molecular barcoding, using unique molecular identifiers to normalize TCRbeta repertoire quantification. TCRdb trimmed the raw reads at Q25, called clones with MiXCR and kept productive beta chains. Rows are unified per CDR3 protein, each entry keeping the most common DNA and genes. The sample profile shows some 600,000 distinct CDR3 sequences; around 17% of them were found once. The ten largest clones represent approximately 1% of the sample. The sample consisted of PBMCs from the stem cell graft donor, taken from the stem cell graft. These receptors originate from a human donor who donated a stem cell graft to a child with acute myeloid leukemia.

This clonotype was observed a handful of times. This sequence joins TRBV7-8 and TRBJ2-3; D remains unclear. V was pared by 0 bases and J by 2 bases, with 9 bases between. The CDR3 extends over 15 amino acids. In germline, CDR1 is SGHVS, CDR2 FQNEAQ. CDR3 DNA sequence: TGTGCCAGCAGCTTAGCTCTATGGGACACAGATACGCAGTATTTT. Its translation: CASSLALWDTDTQYF.

This clonotype was detected only a few times. This chain links TRBV9 with TRBJ2-3; D is uncertain. There are 16 residues in the CDR3. Germline V gene data show CDR1 as SGDLS and CDR2 as YYNGEE. The germline V and J ends were trimmed by 1 base and 2 bases, with 14 bases remaining between them. CDR3 sequence reads: CASSVTSQPDTDTQYF. CDR3 in DNA: TGTGCCAGCAGCGTAACGAGTCAACCTGACACAGATACGCAGTATTTT.

The J gene is TRBJ2-7, the V gene TRBV7-9, with a possible D match to TRBD2 (7 bases). The V gene lost 11 bases and the J gene lost 2 bases, with 22 bases spanning the gap. The V gene's germline CDR1 is SEHNR and CDR2 FQNEAQ (reference sequence). This CDR3 has 15 amino acids. CDR3 sequence: CAPQLREDRPYEQYV. In DNA form, the CDR3 reads TGTGCCCCCCAACTACGGGAGGACAGACCCTACGAGCAGTACGTC.

This clonotype was counted ten times or more. The chain carries TRBV5-6 and TRBJ1-2, with TRBD1 matching 7 bases. Germline CDR1 SGHDT, CDR2 YYEEEE. The CDR3 extends over 13 amino acids. V shed 1 base and J 4 bases; nucleotides not matched to a gene: 1. CDR3 loop: CASSLRDSYGYTF. The CDR3 DNA sequence: TGTGCCAGCAGCTTGAGGGACAGCTATGGCTACACCTTC.

This clonotype has ten or more counts. V usage is TRBV20-1 and J usage is TRBJ1-1; D is unresolved. V lost 0 bases and J 1 base, leaving 3 bases between the germline ends. Per the germline V gene, CDR1 is DFQATT and CDR2 is SNEGSKA (reference sequence). This CDR3 contains 12 residues. CDR3: CSARDPNTEAFF. Here the CDR3 DNA reads TGCAGTGCTAGAGACCCGAACACTGAAGCTTTCTTT.

This chain links TRBV7-2 with TRBJ1-5; D is ambiguous. The V gene's germline CDR1 is SGHTA and CDR2 FQGNSA. The CDR3 runs to 14 residues. The V and J ends lost 5 bases and 0 bases respectively, with 8 bases between them. The CDR3, as DNA: TGTGCCAGCAGCGGATATTATAGCAATCAGCCCCAGCATTTT. It yields the protein CASSGYYSNQPQHF. Complete variable domain (other parts from reference TRBV7-2 and TRBJ1-5): GAGVSQSPSNKVTEKGKDVELRCDPISGHTALYWYRQSLGQGLEFLIYFQGNSAPDKSGLPSDRFSAERTGGSVSTLTIQRTQQEDSAVYLCASSGYYSNQPQHFGDGTRLSIL.

This clonotype was counted ten times or more. The chain employs TRBV30 and TRBJ1-2, with D maybe TRBD1 (6 bases). V was shortened by 4 bases and J by 1 base, with 13 bases between the two germline ends. Germline assignment: CDR1 GTSNPN and CDR2 SVGIG (reference sequence). The CDR3 length is 14 residues. The CDR3 here is CAWTGQLLNYGYTF. CDR3 sequence (DNA): TGTGCCTGGACCGGACAGCTACTTAACTATGGCTACACCTTC.

This clonotype was seen repeatedly, ten times or more. V usage is TRBV20-1 and J usage is TRBJ2-5; D might be TRBD1 or TRBD2, each matching 6 bases. Per germline, CDR1 DFQATT and CDR2 SNEGSKA (reference sequence). The CDR3 extends over 15 amino acids. Trimming left V 3 bases short and J 3 bases short, with 17 bases between. The chain's CDR3 is CSASTWRGSKETQYF. The CDR3 DNA follows: TGCAGTGCTAGCACGTGGAGGGGGTCCAAAGAGACCCAGTACTTC.

This clonotype was recorded at least ten times. The DNA of the CDR3 is TGCAGCGTTGAAGTCCTCGGCAGGGCCTCTGAAGCTTTCTTT. Translating gives CSVEVLGRASEAFF. The V call is TRBV29-1, the J call TRBJ1-1; D is possibly TRBD1 (5 bases). The germline V gene encodes CDR1 SQVTM and CDR2 ANQGSEA. Trimming pared 1 base from V and 6 bases from J, leaving 15 bases between. The CDR3 contains 14 residues.

The V call is TRBV9, the J call TRBJ2-3; D is unclear. The CDR3 consists of 15 residues. The V end was cut by 3 bases, the J end by 0 bases, with 11 bases between. CDR1 and CDR2 from the germline V gene are SGDLS and YYNGEE. In DNA, the CDR3 is TGTGCCAGCAGCGCGACCGGAGCTAGCACAGATACGCAGTATTTT. Amino acids: CASSATGASTDTQYF.

This clonotype was seen a handful of times. The V gene is TRBV11-3, the J gene TRBJ2-2; TRBD2 matches at 9 bases. CDR3 length: 15 residues. Per germline, CDR1 SGHNT and CDR2 YENEEA. The J segment lost 7 bases and the V segment lost 5 bases, leaving 8 bases of the junction unmatched. The CDR3 loop reads CASSPGGLAIGELFF. DNA for the CDR3: TGTGCCAGCAGCCCAGGGGGACTAGCTATCGGGGAGCTGTTTTTT. The full variable domain, with the rest looked up from reference TRBV11-3 and TRBJ2-2, is EAGVVQSPRYKIIEKKQPVAFWCNPISGHNTLYWYLQNLGQGPELLIRYENEEAVDDSQLPKDRFSAERLKGVDSTLKIQPAELGDSAVYLCASSPGGLAIGELFFGEGSRLTVL.

This clonotype was seen only a few times. The J gene is TRBJ1-1, the V gene TRBV7-9; D gene unclear. V gave up 4 bases and J gave up 3 bases, with 9 bases separating them. The CDR3 loop spans 13 amino acids. CDR1 and CDR2 from the germline V gene are SEHNR and FQNEAQ (reference sequence). The CDR3 nucleotides are TGTGCCAGCAGCTCCCCGTTTGACACTGAAGCTTTCTTT. Amino acid sequence: CASSSPFDTEAFF.

There are many counts of this clonotype. The rearrangement links TRBV20-1 to TRBJ2-1, with a weak D call TRBD2 (6 bases). Looked up from germline, CDR1 is DFQATT and CDR2 is SNEGSKA (reference sequence). The V end was cut by 0 bases, the J end by 9 bases, with 15 bases between. This CDR3 contains 14 residues. This CDR3 is CSARDSGGGGEQFF. The CDR3 DNA follows: TGCAGTGCTAGAGATTCCGGGGGTGGGGGTGAGCAGTTCTTC.